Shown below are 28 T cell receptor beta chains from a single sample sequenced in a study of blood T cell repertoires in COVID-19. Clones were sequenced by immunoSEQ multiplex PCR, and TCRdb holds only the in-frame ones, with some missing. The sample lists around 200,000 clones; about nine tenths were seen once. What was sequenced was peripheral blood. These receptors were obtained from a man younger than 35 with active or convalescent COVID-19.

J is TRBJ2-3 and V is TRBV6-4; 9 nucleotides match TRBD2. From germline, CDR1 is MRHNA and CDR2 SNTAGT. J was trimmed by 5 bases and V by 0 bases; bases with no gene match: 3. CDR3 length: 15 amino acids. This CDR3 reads CASSDSASGVDTQYF. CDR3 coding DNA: TGTGCCAGCAGTGACTCGGCTAGCGGGGTAGATACGCAGTATTTT.

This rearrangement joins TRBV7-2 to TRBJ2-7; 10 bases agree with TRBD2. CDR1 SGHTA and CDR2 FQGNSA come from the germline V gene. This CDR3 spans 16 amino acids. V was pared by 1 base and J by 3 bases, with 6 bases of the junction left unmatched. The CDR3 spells CASSLVSTSGIYEQYF. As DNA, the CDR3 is TGTGCCAGCAGCTTAGTTAGCACTAGCGGGATCTACGAGCAGTACTTC.

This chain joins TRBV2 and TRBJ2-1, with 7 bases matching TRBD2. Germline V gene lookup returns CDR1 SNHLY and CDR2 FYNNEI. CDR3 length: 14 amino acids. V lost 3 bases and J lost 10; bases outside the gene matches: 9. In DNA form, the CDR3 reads TGTGCCAGCAGTGAGTCCAGCGGGAAACACGAGCAGTTCTTC. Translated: CASSESSGKHEQFF.

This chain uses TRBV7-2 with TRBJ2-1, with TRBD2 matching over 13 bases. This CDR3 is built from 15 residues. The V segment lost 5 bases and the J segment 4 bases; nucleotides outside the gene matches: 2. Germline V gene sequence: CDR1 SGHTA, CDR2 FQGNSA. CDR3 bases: TGTGCCAGCAGCAGACTAGCGGGGGGTTACAATGAGCAGTTCTTC. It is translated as CASSRLAGGYNEQFF.

The CDR3 DNA follows: TGTGCCAGCAGTGAAGGTGTGACTAGCGGGGGGAGGTCAGATACGCAGTATTTT. Amino acid sequence: CASSEGVTSGGRSDTQYF. This chain links TRBV2 with TRBJ2-3; 13 positions match TRBD2. The CDR3 sequence is 18 residues long. In germline, CDR1 is SNHLY, CDR2 FYNNEI. V shed 1 base and J 4 bases; nucleotides not matched to a gene: 8.

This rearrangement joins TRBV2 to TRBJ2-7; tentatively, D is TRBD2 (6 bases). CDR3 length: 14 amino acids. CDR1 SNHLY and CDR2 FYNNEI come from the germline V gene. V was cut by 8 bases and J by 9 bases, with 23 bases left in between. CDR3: CASGGGVMGIGQYF. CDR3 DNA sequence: TGTGCCAGCGGGGGAGGTGTTATGGGGATAGGGCAGTACTTC.

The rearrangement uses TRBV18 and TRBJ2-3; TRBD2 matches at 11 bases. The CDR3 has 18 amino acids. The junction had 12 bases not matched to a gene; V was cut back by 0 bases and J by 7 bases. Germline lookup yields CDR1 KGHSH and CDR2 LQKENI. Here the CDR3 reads CASSPPDFTSGGEYTQYF. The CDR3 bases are TGTGCCAGCTCACCACCAGACTTTACTAGCGGGGGCGAGTATACGCAGTATTTT. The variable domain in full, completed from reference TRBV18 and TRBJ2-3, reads NAGVMQNPRHLVRRRGQEARLRCSPMKGHSHVYWYRQLPEEGLKFMVYLQKENIIDESGMPKERFSAEFPKEGPSILRIQQVVRGDSAAYFCASSPPDFTSGGEYTQYFGPGTRLTVL.

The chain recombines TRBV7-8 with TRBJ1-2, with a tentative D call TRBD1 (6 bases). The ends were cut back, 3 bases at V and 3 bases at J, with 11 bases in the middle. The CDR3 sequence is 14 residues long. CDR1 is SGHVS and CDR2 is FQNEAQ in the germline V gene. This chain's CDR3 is CASSLRTVDYGYTF. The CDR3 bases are TGTGCCAGCAGCTTGCGGACAGTAGACTATGGCTACACCTTC. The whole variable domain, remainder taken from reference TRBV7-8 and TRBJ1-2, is GAGVSQSPRYKVAKRGQDVALRCDPISGHVSLFWYQQALGQGPEFLTYFQNEAQLDKSGLPSDRFFAERPEGSVSTLKIQRTQQEDSAVYLCASSLRTVDYGYTFGSGTRLTVV.

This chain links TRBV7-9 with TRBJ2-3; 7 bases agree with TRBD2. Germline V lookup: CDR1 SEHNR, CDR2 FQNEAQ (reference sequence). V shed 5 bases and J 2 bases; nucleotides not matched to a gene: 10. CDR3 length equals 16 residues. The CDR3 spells CASSRKSSGLTDTQYF. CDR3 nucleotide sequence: TGTGCCAGCAGCCGAAAGAGTAGCGGGCTCACAGATACGCAGTATTTT.

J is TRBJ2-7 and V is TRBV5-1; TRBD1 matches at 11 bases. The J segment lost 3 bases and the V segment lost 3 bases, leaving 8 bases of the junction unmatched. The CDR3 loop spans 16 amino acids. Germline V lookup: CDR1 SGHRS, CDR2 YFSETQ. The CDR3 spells CASSSRTGGLVYEQYF. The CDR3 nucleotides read TGCGCCAGCAGCTCGAGGACAGGGGGCCTGGTCTACGAGCAGTACTTC. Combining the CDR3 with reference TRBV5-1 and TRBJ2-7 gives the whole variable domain KAGVTQTPRYLIKTRGQQVTLSCSPISGHRSVSWYQQTPGQGLQFLFEYFSETQRNKGNFPGRFSGRQFSNSRSEMNVSTLELGDSALYLCASSSRTGGLVYEQYFGPGTRLTVT.

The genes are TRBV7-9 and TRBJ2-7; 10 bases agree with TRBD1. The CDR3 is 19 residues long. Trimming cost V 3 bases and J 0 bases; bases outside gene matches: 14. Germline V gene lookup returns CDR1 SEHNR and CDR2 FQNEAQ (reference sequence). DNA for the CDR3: TGTGCCAGCAGCTTTGGGGACCACTTGGACAGGGGGTTCTCCTACGAGCAGTACTTC. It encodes CASSFGDHLDRGFSYEQYF.

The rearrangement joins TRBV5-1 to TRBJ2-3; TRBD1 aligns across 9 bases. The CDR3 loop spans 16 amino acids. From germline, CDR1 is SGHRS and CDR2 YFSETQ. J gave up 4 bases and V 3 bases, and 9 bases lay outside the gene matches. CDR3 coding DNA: TGCGCCAGCAGCTCGAATCCGGGACAGGGATCAGATACGCAGTATTTT. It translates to CASSSNPGQGSDTQYF.

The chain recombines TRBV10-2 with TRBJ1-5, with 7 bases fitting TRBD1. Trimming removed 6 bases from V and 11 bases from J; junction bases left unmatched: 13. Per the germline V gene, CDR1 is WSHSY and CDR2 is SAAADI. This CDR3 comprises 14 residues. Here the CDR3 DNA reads TGCGCCAGCAGCCGACAGGGCACAGCGGGGGCCCAGCATTTT. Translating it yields CASSRQGTAGAQHF.

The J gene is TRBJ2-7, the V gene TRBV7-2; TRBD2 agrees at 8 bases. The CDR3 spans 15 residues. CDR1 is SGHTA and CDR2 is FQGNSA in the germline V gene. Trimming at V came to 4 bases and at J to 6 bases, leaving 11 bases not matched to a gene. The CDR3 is CASSWSGSGTVEQYF. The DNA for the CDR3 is TGTGCCAGCAGCTGGTCGGGTAGCGGGACGGTCGAGCAGTACTTC.

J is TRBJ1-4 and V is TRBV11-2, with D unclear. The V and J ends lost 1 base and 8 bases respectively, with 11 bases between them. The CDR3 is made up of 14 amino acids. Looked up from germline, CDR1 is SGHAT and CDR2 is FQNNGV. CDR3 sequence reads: CASSLVGSREKLFF. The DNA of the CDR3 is TGTGCCAGCAGCTTAGTCGGGTCTCGCGAAAAACTGTTTTTT.

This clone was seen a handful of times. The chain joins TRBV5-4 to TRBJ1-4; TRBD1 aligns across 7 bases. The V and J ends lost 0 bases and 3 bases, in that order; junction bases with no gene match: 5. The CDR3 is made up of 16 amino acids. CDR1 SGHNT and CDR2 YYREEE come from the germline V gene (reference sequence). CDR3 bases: TGTGCCAGCAGCTTGGGGACAGGCAACCCTAATGAAAAACTGTTTTTT. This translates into CASSLGTGNPNEKLFF.

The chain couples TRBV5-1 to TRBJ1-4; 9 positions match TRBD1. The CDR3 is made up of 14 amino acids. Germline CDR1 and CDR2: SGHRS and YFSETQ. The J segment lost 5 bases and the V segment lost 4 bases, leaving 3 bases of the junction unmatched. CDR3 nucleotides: TGCGCCAGCAGCACCGGACAGGGGAATGAAAAACTGTTTTTT. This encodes CASSTGQGNEKLFF.

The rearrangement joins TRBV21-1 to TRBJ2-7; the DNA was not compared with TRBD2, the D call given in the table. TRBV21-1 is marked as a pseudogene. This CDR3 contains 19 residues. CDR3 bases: TGTGCCAGCAGCACCTTTGGCACTAGCGGGAGTAAGAAAGCCTACGAGCAGTACTTC. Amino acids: CASSTFGTSGSKKAYEQYF.

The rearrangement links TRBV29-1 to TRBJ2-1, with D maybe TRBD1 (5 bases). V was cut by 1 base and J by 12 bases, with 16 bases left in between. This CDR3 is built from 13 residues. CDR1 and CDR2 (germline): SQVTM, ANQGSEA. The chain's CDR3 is CSVEGGYNERQFF. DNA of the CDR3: TGCAGCGTTGAAGGGGGCTACAATGAGCGGCAGTTCTTC.

In nucleotides, the CDR3 is TGTGCCAGCGGGGCTCATACTAACTATGGCTACACCTTC. Amino acid sequence: CASGAHTNYGYTF. The genes are TRBV2 and TRBJ1-2; a weak D match, TRBD1 (5 bases). V lost 8 bases to trimming and J lost 0 bases, with 10 bases between them. CDR1 is SNHLY, CDR2 FYNNEI, per germline. This CDR3 has 13 residues.

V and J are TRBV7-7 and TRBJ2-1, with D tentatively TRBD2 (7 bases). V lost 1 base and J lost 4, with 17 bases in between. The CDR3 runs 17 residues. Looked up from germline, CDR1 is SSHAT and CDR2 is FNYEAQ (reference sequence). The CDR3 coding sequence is TGTGCCAGCAGCTTAGATCGTGTCGGGGGGCCTTACAATGAGCAGTTCTTC. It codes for CASSLDRVGGPYNEQFF.

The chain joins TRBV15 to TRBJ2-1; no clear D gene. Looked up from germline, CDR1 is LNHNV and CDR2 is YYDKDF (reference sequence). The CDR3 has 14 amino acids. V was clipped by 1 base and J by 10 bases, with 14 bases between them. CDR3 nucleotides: TGTGCCACCAGCAGAGGGAGAACCGCGGAGGAGCAGTTCTTC. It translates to CATSRGRTAEEQFF.

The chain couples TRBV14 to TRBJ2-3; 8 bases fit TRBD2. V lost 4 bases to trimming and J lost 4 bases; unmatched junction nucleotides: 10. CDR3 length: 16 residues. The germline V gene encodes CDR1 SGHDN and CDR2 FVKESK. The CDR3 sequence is CASSLRGSGAADTQYF. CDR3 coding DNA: TGTGCCAGCAGCCTCAGAGGTAGCGGGGCGGCAGATACGCAGTATTTT.

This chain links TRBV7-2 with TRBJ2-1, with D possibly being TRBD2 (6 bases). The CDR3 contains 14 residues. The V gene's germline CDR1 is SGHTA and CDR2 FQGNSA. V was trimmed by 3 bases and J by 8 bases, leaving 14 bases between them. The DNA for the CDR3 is TGTGCCAGCAGCTTCTGGGCTAGCGAGTATGAGCAGTTCTTC. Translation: CASSFWASEYEQFF.

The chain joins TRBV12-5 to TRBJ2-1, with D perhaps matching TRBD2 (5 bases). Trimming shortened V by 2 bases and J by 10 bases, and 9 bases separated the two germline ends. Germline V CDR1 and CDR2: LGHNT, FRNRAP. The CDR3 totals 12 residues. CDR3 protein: CASGLPRGEQFF. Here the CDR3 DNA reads TGTGCTAGTGGTTTGCCTCGAGGGGAGCAGTTCTTC.

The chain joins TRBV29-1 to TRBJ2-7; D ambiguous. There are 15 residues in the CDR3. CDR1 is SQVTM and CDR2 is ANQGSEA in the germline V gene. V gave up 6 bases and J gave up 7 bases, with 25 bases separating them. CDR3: CSVAGPVPDSGEQYF. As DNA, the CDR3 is TGCAGCGTCGCTGGCCCCGTACCGGATTCGGGTGAGCAGTACTTC.

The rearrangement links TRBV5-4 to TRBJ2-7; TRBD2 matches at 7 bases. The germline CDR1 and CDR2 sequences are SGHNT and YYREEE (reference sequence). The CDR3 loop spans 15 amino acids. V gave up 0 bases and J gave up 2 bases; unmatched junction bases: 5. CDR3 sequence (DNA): TGTGCCAGCAGCTTGGCCTCGGCGGGGGCCTACGAGCAGTACTTC. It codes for CASSLASAGAYEQYF.

In DNA form, the CDR3 reads TGTGCCAGCAGGATGCGGGGTAACTATGGCTACACCTTC. Translating it yields CASRMRGNYGYTF. The V and J genes are TRBV5-6 and TRBJ1-2; D is unresolved. The CDR3 length is 13 residues. Germline lookup yields CDR1 SGHDT and CDR2 YYEEEE. The ends were cut back, 5 bases at V and 1 base at J, with 9 bases in the middle.